This TCR beta chain originates from a study of metastatic and nonmetastatic thyroid tumors. Study background: For malignant and benign thyroid patients, tumor or nodule tissue and blood were the sources whose repertoires were compared. Findings and caveats of the study: When malignant thyroid tumors were compared with benign nodules, TCR beta diversity was reportedly significantly higher in the malignant tumors. This held in both blood and tumor samples.

Every patient underwent thyroid surgery untreated. Using MiXCR, TCRdb re-called clones from the PCR reads. The profile covers 10,000 to 15,000 clones, with 30% to 40% appearing a single time and about 15% taken by the ten largest. This CDR3 is 14 amino acids long. Germline loops: CDR1 LNHNV, CDR2 YYDKDF (reference sequence). Trimming took 1 base from V and 4 from J, leaving 10 bases between them. Details on this clone: Its antigen is as yet unknown.

V gene TRBV15 combines with J gene TRBJ2-5; no definite D call. The receptor's source is a male donor with papillary thyroid cancer or a benign thyroid nodule (not recorded which). Some clones in this sample may be carry-over from other donors' samples. The sequencing input was tumor tissue. This CDR3 reads CATSRGLDPETQYF. In DNA, the CDR3 is TGTGCCACCAGCAGAGGACTGGACCCAGAGACCCAGTACTTC.